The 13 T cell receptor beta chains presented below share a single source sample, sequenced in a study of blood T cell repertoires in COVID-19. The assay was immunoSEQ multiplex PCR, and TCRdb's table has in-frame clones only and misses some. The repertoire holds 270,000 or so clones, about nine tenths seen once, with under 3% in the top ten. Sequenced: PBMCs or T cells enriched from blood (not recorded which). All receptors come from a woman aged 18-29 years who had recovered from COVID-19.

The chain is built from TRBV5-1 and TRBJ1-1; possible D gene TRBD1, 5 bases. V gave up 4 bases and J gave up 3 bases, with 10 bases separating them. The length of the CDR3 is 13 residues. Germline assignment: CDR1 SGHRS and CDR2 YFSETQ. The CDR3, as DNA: TGCGCCAGCAGCCAGGGTACAGACACTGAAGCTTTCTTT. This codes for CASSQGTDTEAFF. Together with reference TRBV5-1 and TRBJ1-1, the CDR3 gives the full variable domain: KAGVTQTPRYLIKTRGQQVTLSCSPISGHRSVSWYQQTPGQGLQFLFEYFSETQRNKGNFPGRFSGRQFSNSRSEMNVSTLELGDSALYLCASSQGTDTEAFFGQGTRLTVV.

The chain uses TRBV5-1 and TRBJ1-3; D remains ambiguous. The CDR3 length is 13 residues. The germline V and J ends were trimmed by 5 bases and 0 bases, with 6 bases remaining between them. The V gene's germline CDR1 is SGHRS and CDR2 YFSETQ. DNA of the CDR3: TGCGCCAGCAGTTCCTCCTCTGGAAACACCATATATTTT. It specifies CASSSSSGNTIYF.

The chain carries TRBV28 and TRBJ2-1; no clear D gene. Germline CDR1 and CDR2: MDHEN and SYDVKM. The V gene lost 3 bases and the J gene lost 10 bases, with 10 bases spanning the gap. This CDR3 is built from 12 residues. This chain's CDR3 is CASSFLAPEQFF. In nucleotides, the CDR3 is TGTGCCAGCAGTTTCTTGGCCCCGGAGCAGTTCTTC.

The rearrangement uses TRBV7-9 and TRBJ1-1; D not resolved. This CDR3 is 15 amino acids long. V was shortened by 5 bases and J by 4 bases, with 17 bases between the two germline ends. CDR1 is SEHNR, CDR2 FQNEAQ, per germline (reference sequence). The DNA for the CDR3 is TGTGCCAGCAGCAGCTTAAACCACGCGGGCACTGAAGCTTTCTTT. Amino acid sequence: CASSSLNHAGTEAFF.

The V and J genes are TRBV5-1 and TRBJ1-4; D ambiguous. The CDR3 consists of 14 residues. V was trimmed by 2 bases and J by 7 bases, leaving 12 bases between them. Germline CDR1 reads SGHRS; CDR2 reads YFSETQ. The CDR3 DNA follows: TGCGCCAGCAGCTTTCGCGGGGAACCTGAAAAACTGTTTTTT. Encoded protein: CASSFRGEPEKLFF.

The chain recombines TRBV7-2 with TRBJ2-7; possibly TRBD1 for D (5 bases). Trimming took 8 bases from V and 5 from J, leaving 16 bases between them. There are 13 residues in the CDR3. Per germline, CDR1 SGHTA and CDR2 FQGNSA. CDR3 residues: CASALQGYNEQYF. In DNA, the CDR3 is TGTGCCAGCGCCCTTCAGGGTTACAACGAGCAGTACTTC.

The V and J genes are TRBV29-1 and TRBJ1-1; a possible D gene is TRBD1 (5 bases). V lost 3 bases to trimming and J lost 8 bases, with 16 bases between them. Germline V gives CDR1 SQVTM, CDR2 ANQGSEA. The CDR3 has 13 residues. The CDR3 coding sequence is TGCAGCGTTGATTTACAGGCCCGTCGGGAAGCTTTCTTT. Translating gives CSVDLQARREAFF.

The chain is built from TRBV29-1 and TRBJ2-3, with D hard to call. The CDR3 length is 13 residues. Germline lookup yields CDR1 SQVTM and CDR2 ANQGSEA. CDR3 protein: CTSLSESTDTQYF. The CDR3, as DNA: TGCACCAGCCTCTCGGAGAGCACAGATACGCAGTATTTT.

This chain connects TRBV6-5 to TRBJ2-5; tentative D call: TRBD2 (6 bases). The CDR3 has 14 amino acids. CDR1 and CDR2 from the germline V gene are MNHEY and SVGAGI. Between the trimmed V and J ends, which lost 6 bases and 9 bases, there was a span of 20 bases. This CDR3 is CASRVIAETTAQYF. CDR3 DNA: TGTGCCAGCAGGGTTATAGCGGAGACAACGGCCCAGTACTTC.

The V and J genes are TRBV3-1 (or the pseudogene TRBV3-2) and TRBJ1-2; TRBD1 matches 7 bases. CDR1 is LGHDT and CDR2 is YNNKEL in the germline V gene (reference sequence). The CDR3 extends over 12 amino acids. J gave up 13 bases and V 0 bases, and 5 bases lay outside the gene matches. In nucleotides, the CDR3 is TGTGCCAGCAGCCAAGAGGGACAGCAATCCACCTTC. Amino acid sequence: CASSQEGQQSTF.

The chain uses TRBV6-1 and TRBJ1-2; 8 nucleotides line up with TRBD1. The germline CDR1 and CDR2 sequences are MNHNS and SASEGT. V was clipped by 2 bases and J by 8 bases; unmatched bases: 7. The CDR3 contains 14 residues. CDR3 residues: CASSERGQARGYTF. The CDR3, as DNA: TGTGCCAGCAGTGAAAGGGGACAGGCACGGGGCTACACCTTC.

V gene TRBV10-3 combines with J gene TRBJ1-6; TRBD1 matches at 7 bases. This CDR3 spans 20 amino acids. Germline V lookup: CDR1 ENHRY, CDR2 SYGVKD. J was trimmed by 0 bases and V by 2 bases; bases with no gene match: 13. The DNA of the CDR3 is TGTGCCATCAGTGAGAGGCGTCCGGGACAGTCTAGCTCCTATAATTCACCCCTCCACTTT. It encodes CAISERRPGQSSSYNSPLHF.

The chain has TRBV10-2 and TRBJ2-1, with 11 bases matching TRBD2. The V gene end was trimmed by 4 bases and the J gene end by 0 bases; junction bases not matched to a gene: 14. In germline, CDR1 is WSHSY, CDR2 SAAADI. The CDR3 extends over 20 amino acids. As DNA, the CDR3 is TGCGCCAGCAGTGGGGATACGGCTAGCGGGGGGACTACCTCCTACAATGAGCAGTTCTTC. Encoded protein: CASSGDTASGGTTSYNEQFF.